Described below is a single T cell receptor (beta chain) sequence and its context. As yet, its antigen is unknown. TCRdb's table, derived via immunoSEQ multiplex PCR, lists solely in-frame clones and lacks some. In the table there are under 2.5 million clones, 85% to 95% of which are singletons. The source of the sample is a study of shared clonotypes between healthy human individuals. Study-level background: Per donor, CD8 memory used one plate, CD8 naive used two, CD4 memory used three and CD4 naive used three. Findings of the study overall: Enrolling few donors narrowed the genetic and exposure-history diversity that was represented.

Trimming at V came to 4 bases and at J to 6 bases, leaving 15 bases not matched to a gene. Germline V gives CDR1 MNHEY, CDR2 SMNVEV (reference sequence). The CDR3 loop spans 17 amino acids. The chain uses TRBV27 and TRBJ2-3, with 8 bases lining up with TRBD2. The sequenced material came from naive CD4+ T cells from PBMCs. Subset noted: CD45RA+ positively selected. The receptor was isolated from a man between 18 and 35 years old in good health. Some clones in this sample may be carry-over from other donors' samples. DNA of the CDR3: TGTGCCAGCAGTTCGAGGGTAAGCGGGAGATATGAGGATACGCAGTATTTT. This codes for CASSSRVSGRYEDTQYF.